A single sample is the source of the 15 T cell receptor beta chains below, sequenced in a study of cytomegalovirus exposure and HLA in healthy donors. The primer mix had 60 Vbeta and 13 Jbeta primers. Measured with immunoSEQ multiplex PCR; TCRdb has only the in-frame clones, and not every one. In the table there are around 170,000 clones, about four fifths of which are singletons. The sequenced sample consisted of PBMCs. Receptors originate from a woman aged 45-65 years in good health and CMV-seropositive.

The chain carries TRBV6-1 and TRBJ2-5; 7 bases are shared with TRBD1. With 6 bases clipped from V and 5 bases from J, the junction kept 6 bases outside the gene matches. The length of the CDR3 is 13 residues. Germline V gene data show CDR1 as MNHNS and CDR2 as SASEGT. The CDR3 loop is CASRGQVAETQYF. The CDR3, as DNA: TGTGCCAGCAGAGGACAGGTTGCGGAGACCCAGTACTTC.

Of note for this clone: Other DNA sequences in this specimen translate into the identical CDR3. The chain has TRBV7-2 and TRBJ2-3, with TRBD2 identical over 14 bases. This CDR3 comprises 16 residues. Germline CDR1 is SGHTA and CDR2 is FQGNSA. J was trimmed by 3 bases and V by 1 base; bases with no gene match: 0. The chain's CDR3 is CASSLGLAGGTDTQYF. CDR3 bases: TGTGCCAGCAGCTTAGGACTAGCGGGGGGGACAGATACGCAGTATTTT.

The genes are TRBV5-4 and TRBJ1-5; 7 bases match TRBD1. J lost 6 bases, V lost 4 bases, and 7 bases had no gene match. The CDR3 extends over 14 amino acids. Germline values: CDR1 SGHNT, CDR2 YYREEE (reference sequence). The CDR3 DNA follows: TGTGCCAGCAGCGCCGGGACAGTCAGTCAGCCCCAGCATTTT. This sequence encodes CASSAGTVSQPQHF.

This clone was found a few times. The chain links TRBV5-6 to TRBJ2-5; D ambiguous. In germline, CDR1 is SGHDT, CDR2 YYEEEE. Deletions cut 5 bases from V and 5 bases from J, with 19 bases between. CDR3 length: 15 amino acids. CDR3 DNA sequence: TGTGCCAGCAGTGAACGGTATACAGTTGGGGAGACCCAGTACTTC. This translates into CASSERYTVGETQYF. Together with reference TRBV5-6 and TRBJ2-5, the CDR3 gives the full variable domain: DAGVTQSPTHLIKTRGQQVTLRCSPKSGHDTVSWYQQALGQGPQFIFQYYEEEERQRGNFPDRFSGHQFPNYSSELNVNALLLGDSALYLCASSERYTVGETQYFGPGTRLLVL.

The rearrangement links TRBV7-3 to TRBJ1-5, with D possibly being TRBD1 (6 bases). V lost 4 bases, J lost 7 bases, and 26 bases lay in between. CDR1 and CDR2 from the germline V gene are SGHTA and FQGTGA. This CDR3 spans 18 amino acids. The CDR3 DNA reads as TGTGCCAGCAGCTCCACCAGGGGCCAGGGCACCTTTAGGCAGCCCCAGCATTTT. Protein: CASSSTRGQGTFRQPQHF. Using reference TRBV7-3 and TRBJ1-5 for the parts outside the CDR3, the full variable domain is GAGVSQTPSNKVTEKGKYVELRCDPISGHTALYWYRQSLGQGPEFLIYFQGTGAADDSGLPNDRFFAVRPEGSVSTLKIQRTERGDSAVYLCASSSTRGQGTFRQPQHFGDGTRLSIL.

This clone was seen once. The chain links TRBV7-9 to TRBJ2-5, with 10 positions matching TRBD1. Matching the DNA end better, TRBJ2-7 makes the J call doubtful. Per germline, CDR1 SEHNR and CDR2 FQNEAQ (reference sequence). This CDR3 has 14 residues. The CDR3 region has the DNA TGTGCCAGCAGCTCGACAGGGGGCAGCTACGAGCAGTACTTC. This gives the protein CASSSTGGSYEQYF.

The chain joins TRBV15 to TRBJ2-3; D may be TRBD2 (5 bases). Germline CDR1 and CDR2: LNHNV and YYDKDF (reference sequence). The CDR3 contains 13 residues. V was shortened by 5 bases and J by 2 bases, with 8 bases between the two germline ends. CDR3 DNA sequence: TGTGCCACCAGCCCGAGGGTCACAGATACGCAGTATTTT. Translating it yields CATSPRVTDTQYF. The full variable domain, in which reference TRBV15 and TRBJ2-3 provide the parts outside the CDR3, is DAMVIQNPRYQVTQFGKPVTLSCSQTLNHNVMYWYQQKSSQAPKLLFHYYDKDFNNEADTPDNFQSRRPNTSFCFLDIRSPGLGDTAMYLCATSPRVTDTQYFGPGTRLTVL.

CDR3 amino acids: CASSGGTVYNEQFF. For the CDR3, the DNA is TGTGCCAGTAGTGGAGGGACGGTCTACAATGAGCAGTTCTTC. The chain has TRBV19 and TRBJ2-1; weak D call: TRBD2 (6 bases). This CDR3 has 14 residues. V was trimmed by 5 bases and J by 3 bases, leaving 11 bases between them. CDR1 is LNHDA, CDR2 SQIVND, per germline (reference sequence).

This clone was seen only once. The chain employs TRBV5-4 and TRBJ1-2, with TRBD1 matching over 8 bases. Germline V gene sequence: CDR1 SGHNT, CDR2 YYREEE (reference sequence). V trimming: 0 bases; J trimming: 8 bases; junction bases outside the gene matches: 3. This CDR3 has 13 amino acids. The CDR3 nucleotides read TGTGCCAGCAGCTTGGAGACAGGGGCAGGCTACACCTTC. As protein: CASSLETGAGYTF.

This CDR3 reads CASRVQGARDVGYTEAFF. CDR3 coding DNA: TGTGCCAGCAGGGTACAGGGGGCCAGGGATGTAGGGTACACTGAAGCTTTCTTT. This chain links TRBV7-8 with TRBJ1-1, with 9 nucleotides matching TRBD1. V shed 6 bases and J 3 bases; nucleotides not matched to a gene: 17. The CDR3 is 18 amino acids. Germline V gene sequence: CDR1 SGHVS, CDR2 FQNEAQ.

The chain couples TRBV4-3 to TRBJ2-7; D may be TRBD1 (8 bases). Germline V lookup: CDR1 LGHNA, CDR2 YSLEER. This CDR3 is 15 amino acids long. Trimming pared 3 bases from V and 4 bases from J, leaving 16 bases between. CDR3 in amino acids: CASSHYRGGRYEQYF. CDR3 DNA: TGCGCCAGCAGCCATTACAGGGGGGGGAGGTACGAGCAGTACTTC.

The gene calls are TRBV5-1 and TRBJ2-7; TRBD1 matches 11 bases. Germline trimming cut 3 bases from V and 7 bases from J; bases unmatched to any gene: 15. The CDR3 runs 17 residues. Per germline, CDR1 SGHRS and CDR2 YFSETQ. The CDR3 here is CASSSTGGTGGQREQYF. CDR3 in DNA: TGCGCCAGCAGCTCAACGGGGGGGACAGGGGGACAACGAGAGCAGTACTTC.

J is TRBJ2-3 and V is TRBV9; D is uncertain. V shed 0 bases and J shed 8 bases, with 10 bases lying between them. This CDR3 is built from 13 residues. Germline V gives CDR1 SGDLS, CDR2 YYNGEE. The CDR3 region is CASSVASTGTQYF. As DNA, the CDR3 is TGTGCCAGCAGCGTAGCGAGCACGGGTACGCAGTATTTT.

This chain joins TRBV2 and TRBJ1-1, with 7 bases lining up with TRBD1. The CDR3 extends over 14 amino acids. The V and J ends lost 6 bases and 8 bases, in that order; junction bases with no gene match: 12. Germline lookup yields CDR1 SNHLY and CDR2 FYNNEI. The DNA for the CDR3 is TGTGCCAGCAGCTTAAGGGACAGATCAGAAGAAGCTTTCTTT. This gives the protein CASSLRDRSEEAFF.

The rearrangement joins TRBV7-8 to TRBJ1-1; 9 bases are shared with TRBD1. Germline trimming cut 5 bases from V and 3 bases from J; bases unmatched to any gene: 7. Germline CDR1 is SGHVS and CDR2 is FQNEAQ. The CDR3 totals 15 residues. CDR3 sequence: CASSAQQGAYTEAFF. CDR3 nucleotides: TGTGCCAGCAGCGCACAACAGGGGGCCTACACTGAAGCTTTCTTT.